One sample yielded the 29 T cell receptor beta chains listed below, sequenced in a study of cytomegalovirus exposure and HLA in healthy donors. In the PCR, 60 Vbeta and 13 Jbeta primers were used. Profiled with immunoSEQ multiplex PCR; TCRdb holds only in-frame clones, not every one. The sample includes some 120,000 clones, nearly 80% of them seen just once. What was sequenced was PBMCs. Source of these receptors: a woman aged 40 to 49 in good health and CMV-seronegative.

A single count supports this clone. The J gene is TRBJ2-1, the V gene TRBV7-2; a weak D match, TRBD2 (5 bases). V dropped 5 bases and J dropped 13 bases, with 18 bases sitting between them. CDR3 size: 13 residues. In germline, CDR1 is SGHTA, CDR2 FQGNSA. In DNA form, the CDR3 reads TGTGCCAGCAGCCCTACAAAGGGAGCGGTTCAGTTCTTC. Protein product: CASSPTKGAVQFF.

A word on this clone: Germline is not matched at one junction end, which may reflect a read error. J is TRBJ1-5 and V is TRBV7-9, with unresolved D. The CDR3 runs to 15 residues. Germline lookup yields CDR1 SEHNR and CDR2 FQNEAQ (reference sequence). The CDR3 bases are TGTTCCAGCAGCTTAGGTGCCTTTGGCCCCCAGCCCCAGCATTTT. Protein sequence: CSSSLGAFGPQPQHF.

The chain uses TRBV14 and TRBJ2-7, with 10 positions matching TRBD2. The CDR3 length is 14 residues. V was pared by 9 bases and J by 3 bases, with 8 bases of the junction left unmatched. Germline CDR1 reads SGHDN; CDR2 reads FVKESK. The CDR3 loop reads CARERLAGGYEQYF. As DNA, the CDR3 is TGTGCCAGAGAGAGATTAGCGGGAGGCTACGAGCAGTACTTC.

This chain joins TRBV2 and TRBJ2-6; tentatively, D is TRBD1 (6 bases). Germline assignment: CDR1 SNHLY and CDR2 FYNNEI. The CDR3 extends over 15 amino acids. Deletions cut 6 bases from V and 2 bases from J, with 11 bases between. The CDR3 is CASSVQGPGANVLTF. In DNA form, the CDR3 reads TGTGCCAGCAGCGTACAGGGACCTGGGGCCAACGTCCTGACTTTC.

The rearrangement uses TRBV19 and TRBJ1-1, with 10 positions matching TRBD1. V lost 3 bases to trimming and J lost 10 bases; unmatched junction nucleotides: 11. The CDR3 covers 15 residues. The V gene's germline CDR1 is LNHDA and CDR2 SQIVND (reference sequence). CDR3 DNA: TGTGCCAGTAGTATTATGGGACAGGGGTCCGCGGGAGCTTTCTTT. Protein: CASSIMGQGSAGAFF.

The rearrangement uses TRBV18 and TRBJ1-1, with D possibly matching TRBD1 (5 bases). This CDR3 spans 12 amino acids. Trimming stripped 3 bases from V and 5 bases from J, with 7 bases between. Germline lookup yields CDR1 KGHSH and CDR2 LQKENI. CDR3 in amino acids: CASSPEGTEAFF. DNA for the CDR3: TGTGCCAGCTCACCGGAGGGGACTGAAGCTTTCTTT.

The chain is built from TRBV18 and TRBJ2-7; 7 nucleotides match TRBD2. There are 14 residues in the CDR3. Per germline, CDR1 KGHSH and CDR2 LQKENI. V trimming: 0 bases; J trimming: 2 bases; junction bases outside the gene matches: 1. DNA for the CDR3: TGTGCCAGCTCACCACCGACTAGCACCTACGAGCAGTACTTC. This sequence encodes CASSPPTSTYEQYF.

The CDR3 loop is CASSLAGPEAFF. As DNA, the CDR3 is TGTGCCAGCAGCCTTGCGGGTCCTGAAGCTTTCTTT. J is TRBJ1-1 and V is TRBV9; no clear D gene. The CDR3 totals 12 residues. The V and J ends lost 4 bases and 6 bases respectively, with 10 bases between them. Germline V gene data show CDR1 as SGDLS and CDR2 as YYNGEE. Filled out from reference TRBV9 and TRBJ1-1, the complete variable domain reads DSGVTQTPKHLITATGQRVTLRCSPRSGDLSVYWYQQSLDQGLQFLIQYYNGEERAKGNILERFSAQQFPDLHSELNLSSLELGDSALYFCASSLAGPEAFFGQGTRLTVV.

This chain links TRBV28 with TRBJ2-7; 10 positions match TRBD2. V lost 3 bases to trimming and J lost 5 bases; unmatched junction nucleotides: 7. Germline assignment: CDR1 MDHEN and CDR2 SYDVKM. This CDR3 is 15 amino acids long. The CDR3 loop is CASSFKAGGPHEQYF. The CDR3 DNA sequence: TGTGCCAGCAGTTTTAAAGCGGGAGGGCCCCACGAGCAGTACTTC. Supplemented by reference TRBV28 and TRBJ2-7, the full variable domain reads DVKVTQSSRYLVKRTGEKVFLECVQDMDHENMFWYRQDPGLGLRLIYFSYDVKMKEKGDIPEGYSVSREKKERFSLILESASTNQTSMYLCASSFKAGGPHEQYFGPGTRLTVT.

This clone was seen just once. The chain couples TRBV21-1 to TRBJ2-7; the listed D gene, TRBD1, was not tested against the DNA. TRBV21-1 is recorded as a pseudogene. The CDR3 extends over 22 amino acids. The CDR3 sequence is CASSKVSGEGRITGTGCYEQYF. CDR3 sequence (DNA): TGTGCCAGCAGCAAAGTTTCTGGGGAAGGTCGGATTACCGGGACAGGGTGCTACGAGCAGTACTTC.

This clone showed up just once. This sequence joins TRBV10-3 and TRBJ2-7, with 10 bases fitting TRBD1. With 10 bases clipped from V and 9 bases from J, the junction kept 9 bases outside the gene matches. This CDR3 is 12 amino acids long. Germline CDR1 and CDR2: ENHRY and SYGVKD. Here the CDR3 DNA reads TGTGCCACGACAGGGGGCCAGGCACGGCAGTACTTC. The encoded protein is CATTGGQARQYF.

The rearrangement links TRBV6-1 to TRBJ1-1; TRBD1 matches 7 bases. V trimming: 4 bases; J trimming: 3 bases; junction bases outside the gene matches: 8. Germline V gene data show CDR1 as MNHNS and CDR2 as SASEGT. This CDR3 has 15 amino acids. CDR3 sequence reads: CASSARQGWDTEAFF. CDR3 in DNA: TGTGCCAGCAGTGCTCGACAGGGATGGGACACTGAAGCTTTCTTT.

In this sample, this clone turned up a few times. This rearrangement joins TRBV2 to TRBJ2-1, with 7 bases matching TRBD2. Germline V gene lookup returns CDR1 SNHLY and CDR2 FYNNEI. The V and J ends lost 6 bases and 5 bases, in that order; junction bases with no gene match: 7. CDR3 size: 14 residues. The CDR3: CASRVAGPNNEQFF. The DNA for the CDR3 is TGTGCCAGCAGGGTAGCGGGCCCGAACAATGAGCAGTTCTTC.

The chain employs TRBV6-5 and TRBJ1-1; the match to TRBD1 covers 8 bases. The trim removed 6 bases at V and 5 bases at J, leaving 5 bases unmatched. The CDR3 runs to 13 residues. CDR1 and CDR2 (germline): MNHEY, SVGAGI. The CDR3 protein is CASSRDRQTEAFF. The CDR3 DNA sequence: TGTGCCAGCAGCCGGGACAGGCAAACTGAAGCTTTCTTT.

The rearrangement links TRBV4-1 to TRBJ2-1; possibly TRBD2 for D (6 bases). Deletions cut 1 base from V and 3 bases from J, with 13 bases between. The CDR3 has 16 residues. Looked up from germline, CDR1 is MGHRA and CDR2 is YSYEKL. In nucleotides, the CDR3 is TGCGCCAGCAGCCAAGCCACCGGGACTCTCTACAATGAGCAGTTCTTC. Translated, it gives CASSQATGTLYNEQFF.

This clone turned up a few times. The junction departs from germline at one end; a sequencing error may be responsible. The chain employs TRBV6-6 and TRBJ2-6; 7 bases map to TRBD2. Looked up from germline, CDR1 is MNHNY and CDR2 is SVGAGI (reference sequence). There are 15 residues in the CDR3. The CDR3 is CASSSGGSGANGLTF. CDR3 coding DNA: TGTGCCAGCAGTTCCGGGGGGTCTGGGGCCAACGGCCTGACTTTC.

The V gene is TRBV7-9, the J gene TRBJ2-7, with D possibly matching TRBD1 (6 bases). V lost 1 base to trimming and J lost 2 bases, with 12 bases between them. CDR1 SEHNR and CDR2 FQNEAQ come from the germline V gene (reference sequence). There are 15 residues in the CDR3. Written as DNA, the CDR3 is TGTGCCAGCAGCTTAGGGCGGACAGTACCCTACGAGCAGTACTTC. This translates into CASSLGRTVPYEQYF.

V gene TRBV7-2 combines with J gene TRBJ2-1, with 11 bases aligning to TRBD2. Germline CDR1 is SGHTA and CDR2 is FQGNSA. The CDR3 has 16 residues. V shed 5 bases and J 5 bases; nucleotides not matched to a gene: 8. Written as DNA, the CDR3 is TGTGCCAGCAGCCAAACTAGCGGGAGTTACGACAATGAGCAGTTCTTC. Amino acid sequence: CASSQTSGSYDNEQFF.

The rearrangement links TRBV7-2 to TRBJ2-2, with TRBD2 identical over 8 bases. Losses at the gene ends were 7 bases for V and 4 bases for J; bases not matched to a gene: 8. The germline gives CDR1 SGHTA, CDR2 FQGNSA. This CDR3 comprises 15 residues. The CDR3 nucleotides are TGTGCCAGCAAGACTACGGGAGGGCGCACCGGGGAGCTGTTTTTT. This translates into CASKTTGGRTGELFF. Together with reference TRBV7-2 and TRBJ2-2, the CDR3 gives the full variable domain: GAGVSQSPSNKVTEKGKDVELRCDPISGHTALYWYRQSLGQGLEFLIYFQGNSAPDKSGLPSDRFSAERTGGSVSTLTIQRTQQEDSAVYLCASKTTGGRTGELFFGEGSRLTVL.

This chain connects TRBV28 to TRBJ1-1; TRBD1 agrees at 8 bases. The germline V gene encodes CDR1 MDHEN and CDR2 SYDVKM. The CDR3 is 13 residues long. J was trimmed by 11 bases and V by 1 base; bases with no gene match: 6. The CDR3, as DNA: TGTGCCAGCAGTTTATACCGGACAGGGAGTGCTTTCTTT. It encodes CASSLYRTGSAFF.

This clone was found a few times. The chain couples TRBV4-3 to TRBJ1-3; 9 bases align to TRBD1. Germline-derived CDR1 and CDR2 are LGHNA and YSLEER. V lost 4 bases, J lost 3 bases, and 4 bases stayed unmatched. CDR3 length: 15 amino acids. The CDR3 sequence: CASSLGTGSGNTIYF. The CDR3, as DNA: TGCGCCAGCAGCCTCGGGACAGGGAGTGGAAACACCATATATTTT.

The rearrangement uses TRBV27 and TRBJ2-7; 10 bases fit TRBD2. V was clipped by 3 bases and J by 2 bases; unmatched bases: 7. Germline V gene data show CDR1 as MNHEY and CDR2 as SMNVEV (reference sequence). The length of the CDR3 is 16 residues. CDR3 DNA: TGTGCCAGCAGTTTCCTTTTAGCGGGGGGTCCCTACGAGCAGTACTTC. Its translation: CASSFLLAGGPYEQYF.

V usage is TRBV7-9 and J usage is TRBJ1-1; D is uncertain. Germline CDR1 SEHNR, CDR2 FQNEAQ (reference sequence). The CDR3 runs to 14 residues. With 5 bases removed from V and 7 bases from J, the gap between germline ends came to 17 bases. DNA of the CDR3: TGTGCCAGCAGCCCGTGGAGAGCGCGGGGTGAAGCTTTCTTT. It specifies CASSPWRARGEAFF.

This chain connects TRBV5-5 to TRBJ1-1, with TRBD1 matching 7 bases. The germline V gene encodes CDR1 SGHKS and CDR2 YYEKEE (reference sequence). V was pared by 4 bases and J by 1 base, with 4 bases of the junction left unmatched. The CDR3 totals 14 residues. The CDR3 is CASSVHRGNTEAFF. DNA for the CDR3: TGTGCCAGCAGCGTCCACAGGGGGAACACTGAAGCTTTCTTT.

The chain uses TRBV4-2 and TRBJ2-7; 7 bases agree with TRBD1. This CDR3 contains 16 residues. V was clipped by 1 base and J by 0 bases; unmatched bases: 6. In germline, CDR1 is LGHNA, CDR2 YNFKEQ. The CDR3 DNA sequence: TGTGCCAGCAGCCAAGGGGGGACAGCCCTCTCCTACGAGCAGTACTTC. It translates to CASSQGGTALSYEQYF.

The V gene is TRBV7-2, the J gene TRBJ2-1; TRBD2 agrees at 7 bases. With 6 bases clipped from V and 0 bases from J, the junction kept 5 bases outside the gene matches. This CDR3 contains 15 residues. Germline assignment: CDR1 SGHTA and CDR2 FQGNSA. The CDR3 loop is CASRSSGVSYNEQFF. CDR3 DNA sequence: TGTGCCAGCAGATCGAGCGGGGTCTCCTACAATGAGCAGTTCTTC.

The V call is TRBV28, the J call TRBJ1-3; D gene uncertain. This CDR3 has 10 residues. V lost 10 bases and J 1 base, leaving 2 bases between the germline ends. From germline, CDR1 is MDHEN and CDR2 SYDVKM. The CDR3 region has the DNA TGTGCCACATCTGGAAACACCATATATTTT. Translating gives CATSGNTIYF.

The chain carries TRBV6-5 and TRBJ1-2; TRBD1 matches at 7 bases. This CDR3 has 15 amino acids. V lost 5 bases and J lost 1; bases outside the gene matches: 7. Germline V CDR1 and CDR2: MNHEY, SVGAGI. The CDR3 reads CASSPGTDHNYGYTF. CDR3 nucleotides: TGTGCCAGCAGTCCTGGGACAGACCATAACTATGGCTACACCTTC.

The chain is built from TRBV10-3 and TRBJ2-7, with TRBD2 matching 7 bases. Per the germline V gene, CDR1 is ENHRY and CDR2 is SYGVKD. This CDR3 has 11 residues. J gave up 7 bases and V 10 bases, and 7 bases lay outside the gene matches. Written as DNA, the CDR3 is TGTGCCACCCATGGCGGGGGAGAGCAGTACTTC. It is translated as CATHGGGEQYF.